The rows below give T cell receptor beta chains drawn from one sample of a study of cytomegalovirus exposure and HLA in healthy donors. Data came from immunoSEQ multiplex PCR; TCRdb stores just in-frame clones and leaves some out. The sample holds under 200,000 clones, less than 90% seen once. Source material: PBMCs. The receptor set was obtained from a male donor in good health and CMV-seropositive. Both conserved end residues are part of each CDR3. A D gene is named only where the DNA matches it firmly. Clone size is stated in some rows and not others, as once, few, many or a class when expanded.

>TRBV15|-|TRBJ2-1|TRBD2
TGTGCCACCAGCAGAGAAACGGGTCTAGCGGCCTCGCCCGAGCAGTTCTTC
CATSRETGLAASPEQFF
>TRBV9|-|TRBJ2-2|-
TGTGCCAGCAGCCCCGGACATCGAAACACCGGGGAGCTGTTTTTT
CASSPGHRNTGELFF
>TRBV5-4|-|TRBJ2-2|TRBD1
TGTGCCAGCAGCTTACAGGGGGCCGACGGGGAGCTGTTTTTT
CASSLQGADGELFF
>TRBV4-3|-|TRBJ1-1|-
TGCGCCAGCAGCCAAGAGGCTGCGGACTCCCATCCGGGGAACACTGAAGCTTTCTTT
CASSQEAADSHPGNTEAFF
>TRBV5-8|-|TRBJ1-4|TRBD1
TGTGCCAGCGGTGGATGGACAGGTTCAAGGGAAAAACTGTTTTTT
CASGGWTGSREKLFF
>TRBV5-5|once|TRBJ1-1|-
TGTGCCAGCAGTGTCAGACTTGAAGCTTTCTTT
CASSVRLEAFF
>TRBV6-5|-|TRBJ1-1|TRBD1
TGTGCCAGCAGCCCGACAGGGATTGTAGCTTTCTTT
CASSPTGIVAFF
>TRBV6-5|-|TRBJ2-6|-
TGTGCCGGGACTGGCTCTGGGGCCAACGTCCTGACTTTC
CAGTGSGANVLTF
>TRBV27|-|TRBJ1-2|-
TGTGCCAGCAGTACCGGACAGACACTCTATGGCTACACCTTC
CASSTGQTLYGYTF
>TRBV5-4|-|TRBJ2-3|TRBD1
TGTGCCAGCAGCATACGGACAGGTTTCCTGCCAGATACGCAGTATTTT
CASSIRTGFLPDTQYF
>TRBV19|-|TRBJ2-7|TRBD2
TGTGCCAGTAGTTATACTAGCGCCACCGGCTACGAGCAGTACTTC
CASSYTSATGYEQYF
>TRBV19|-|TRBJ1-1|-
TGTGCCAGTAGTAACCGACAGTGGCAAGCTTTCTTT
CASSNRQWQAFF
>TRBV11-2|-|TRBJ1-2|TRBD1
TGTGCCAGCAGCCTAGGAATAAGGACAGGGAGAAACGACTACACCTTC
CASSLGIRTGRNDYTF
>TRBV2|-|TRBJ1-5|-
TGTGCCAGCAGTGCTACCAGGGTGGCTCAGCCCCAGCATTTT
CASSATRVAQPQHF
>TRBV5-1|-|TRBJ2-7|-
TGCGCCAGCAGGTGGGGGCCAGGGCCCTCCTACGAGCAGTACTTC
CASRWGPGPSYEQYF
>TRBV28|-|TRBJ2-7|-
TGTGCCAGCAGTTTGCGGGACTCCTCTTCAGGCGAGCAGTACTTC
CASSLRDSSSGEQYF
>TRBV13|-|TRBJ2-3|TRBD2
TGTGCCAGCAGTCCGGGACTAGCGGGAGGGCCAATATGGGGAGATACGCAGTATTTT
CASSPGLAGGPIWGDTQYF
>TRBV11-2|-|TRBJ2-7|TRBD1
TGTGCCAGCAGCGAGGACAGGGTCGCCTACGAGCAGTACTTC
CASSEDRVAYEQYF
>TRBV28|-|TRBJ1-2|-
TGTGCCAGCAGCCCCCCCGGACAGACCAACTATGGCTACACCTTC
CASSPPGQTNYGYTF
>TRBV7-2|-|TRBJ2-2|-
TGTGCCAGCAGCTTAAAACGGGGTAACGGGGAGCTGTTTTTT
CASSLKRGNGELFF
>TRBV7-9|-|TRBJ2-7|TRBD1
TGTGCCAGCAGCCCTAGGACAGGAGGATACGAGCAGTACTTC
CASSPRTGGYEQYF
>TRBV29-1|-|TRBJ2-2|-
TGCAGCGTTGTTGACAGTGCCGGGGAGCTGTTTTTT
CSVVDSAGELFF
>TRBV29-1|-|TRBJ2-4|TRBD2
TGCAGCGTTGACGGGGGACTAGCGGGAGGGCCTCGTCCAAACATTCAGTACTTC
CSVDGGLAGGPRPNIQYF
>TRBV29-1|few|TRBJ2-5|TRBD2
TGCAGCGTTGGGGCGGGAGGTCTCCAAGAGACCCAGTACTTC
CSVGAGGLQETQYF
>TRBV18|few|TRBJ2-3|TRBD1
TGTGCCAGCTCACCACAGGACAGGGGGTACACAGATACGCAGTATTTT
CASSPQDRGYTDTQYF
>TRBV11-1|-|TRBJ2-2|-
TGTGCCAGCAGCCCCGTCGTTGGGCCGAACACCGGGGAGCTGTTTTTT
CASSPVVGPNTGELFF
>TRBV18|-|TRBJ1-3|-
TGTGCCAGCTCAAGAAGACAGGCAGACACCATATATTTT
CASSRRQADTIYF
>TRBV30|-|TRBJ1-5|-
TGTGCCTGGAGGGGCCAGGGGAATCAGCCCCAGCATTTT
CAWRGQGNQPQHF
>TRBV6-1|-|TRBJ1-4|-
TGTGCCAGCGGCCTCCGAACAACTAATGAAAAACTGTTTTTT
CASGLRTTNEKLFF
>TRBV28|-|TRBJ1-2|-
TGTGCCAGCAGTCTTATGGCAGGGAACTATGGCTACGCCTTC
CASSLMAGNYGYAF
>TRBV6-5|-|TRBJ2-3|-
TGTGCCAGCAGTTCATCGAGGGGACTCCCCACAGATACGCAGTATTTT
CASSSSRGLPTDTQYF
>TRBV5-1|-|TRBJ2-1|TRBD2
TGCGTCAGCAGCTTGGATACTGGCGGGAGGGCAGGTGAGCAGTTCTTC
CVSSLDTGGRAGEQFF
>TRBV5-4|-|TRBJ2-2|TRBD2
TGTGCCAGCAGTTTGACTAGCCTCTCCGGGGAGCTGTTTTTT
CASSLTSLSGELFF
>TRBV19|-|TRBJ2-7|-
TGTGCCACGGCCGGGGGCTCCTACGAGCAGTACTTC
CATAGGSYEQYF
>TRBV2|once|TRBJ2-7|-
TGTGCCAACTTAGGGGGGGGATTGTCGGCGCAGTACTTC
CANLGGGLSAQYF
>TRBV2|-|TRBJ2-1|TRBD2
TGTGCCAGCAGTGAACTAGCGGAGTACAATGAGCAGTTCTTC
CASSELAEYNEQFF
>TRBV19|-|TRBJ2-7|-
TGTGCCAGTAGTATAGCGAGGGTACGCGAGCAGTACTTC
CASSIARVREQYF
>TRBV6-1|few|TRBJ1-5|-
TGTGCCAGCAGTGGCGGACAGCCCAATCAGCCCCAGCATTTT
CASSGGQPNQPQHF
>TRBV2|once|TRBJ2-7|-
TGTGCCAGCAGGGGCAGTTCCTACGAGCAGTACTTC
CASRGSSYEQYF
>TRBV5-1|-|TRBJ2-2|-
TGCGCCAGCAGCTTGGAAGGGGTCACCGGGGAGCTGTTTTTT
CASSLEGVTGELFF
>TRBV30|-|TRBJ1-5|TRBD1
TGTGCCTGGGGGACAGGGGGGGTCAATCAGCCCCAGCATTTT
CAWGTGGVNQPQHF